The TCR beta chain under discussion was sequenced for a study of cytomegalovirus exposure and HLA in healthy donors. Study-level background: Out of approximately 170 million T cells, an earlier analysis found about 100 million unique TCR beta sequences in total.

The CDR3 totals 15 residues. Per the germline V gene, CDR1 is SGHVS and CDR2 is FQNEAQ. V lost 6 bases, J lost 3 bases, and 16 bases lay in between. Notes on the study in general: An analysis done earlier found most TCR beta V segments productive about 90% or about 30% of the time.

PCR involved 60 Vbeta and 13 Jbeta primers. Assay used: immunoSEQ multiplex PCR; TCRdb lists only in-frame clones, some missing. Here the sample spans 150,000 to 200,000 clones, roughly four fifths being singletons. A single count supports this clone. Its antigen is unidentified. The sample consisted of PBMCs. The rearrangement joins TRBV7-8 to TRBJ2-3; D may be TRBD2 (6 bases). The TCR originated in a man aged 50-59 years in good health and CMV-seropositive. The CDR3 protein is CASRDTSIRTDTQYF. Here the CDR3 DNA reads TGTGCCAGCAGGGACACTAGCATAAGGACAGATACGCAGTATTTT.